This TCR beta chain was documented in a study of neurological immune-mediated disorders. Regarding time point: longitudinal time-point 3. Many counts were recorded for this clonotype. One junction end disagrees with the germline gene, perhaps due to a read error. 5'RACE employing 10-nucleotide random UMIs yielded the cDNA. TCRdb processed the 5' RACE reads anew with MiXCR; each CDR3 protein has one entry. There are 85,000 to 110,000 distinct CDR3 sequences in the sample; approximately 11% occur only once, and approximately 3.4% lies in the top ten. This clonotype was sampled from a female donor with HTLV-1-associated myelopathy (HAM/TSP). Source material: PBMCs.

The CDR3 protein is CATSRDRTYEQYF. The CDR3 DNA reads as TGTGCTACCAGCCGGGACAGAACTTACGAGCAGTACTTC. The genes are TRBV15 and TRBJ2-7, with 7 bases identical to TRBD1. CDR3 size: 13 residues. Germline CDR1 reads LNHNV; CDR2 reads YYDKDF (reference sequence).